A single sample gave rise to the 16 T cell receptor beta chains below, sequenced in a study of a mutant IDH1 vaccine in newly diagnosed glioma. Time point here: baseline, week 1 (first vaccination visit). The treatment denotes: pre-vaccination baseline after standard-of-care therapy. The table came from immunoSEQ multiplex PCR; TCRdb's copy has only in-frame clones and leaves some out. The sample shows about 32,000 clones, approximately 80% of them seen only once. The sequences come from PBMCs, collected from a glioma patient treated with radiotherapy, temozolomide or both. The receptors here all came from a man in his thirties or forties with glioma.

The chain combines TRBV11-2 with TRBJ1-3; no definite D call. This CDR3 is built from 15 residues. V lost 2 bases to trimming and J lost 1 base, with 9 bases between them. Germline values: CDR1 SGHAT, CDR2 FQNNGV. The CDR3 DNA sequence: TGTGCCAGCAGCTTATACGGCGGTTCTGGAAACACCATATATTTT. The encoded protein is CASSLYGGSGNTIYF.

This clone turned up a few times. The chain joins TRBV9 to TRBJ2-2, with 8 nucleotides matching TRBD2. The ends lost 0 bases at V and 3 bases at J; junction bases unmatched: 4. CDR1 SGDLS and CDR2 YYNGEE come from the germline V gene. The CDR3 is made up of 16 amino acids. The CDR3 sequence is CASSVGAGVYTGELFF. In nucleotides, the CDR3 is TGTGCCAGCAGCGTAGGAGCGGGAGTTTACACCGGGGAGCTGTTTTTT.

The rearrangement links TRBV6-5 to TRBJ1-3, with D possibly matching TRBD1 (6 bases). The CDR3 length is 15 residues. Trimming shortened V by 7 bases and J by 0 bases, and 13 bases separated the two germline ends. Germline V gene sequence: CDR1 MNHEY, CDR2 SVGAGI. The CDR3 region is CASNEGGFSGNTIYF. CDR3 DNA: TGTGCCAGCAACGAGGGGGGATTCTCTGGAAACACCATATATTTT.

The chain links TRBV30 to TRBJ1-1; no clear D gene. Germline CDR1 GTSNPN, CDR2 SVGIG (reference sequence). The ends were cut back, 3 bases at V and 4 bases at J, with 18 bases in the middle. This CDR3 has 15 amino acids. The CDR3 sequence is CAWRDFYGGSTEAFF. DNA for the CDR3: TGTGCCTGGAGAGATTTTTATGGAGGGAGCACTGAAGCTTTCTTT.

The chain links TRBV2 to TRBJ1-2, with unresolved D. Germline loops: CDR1 SNHLY, CDR2 FYNNEI. V was shortened by 5 bases and J by 4 bases, with 2 bases between the two germline ends. The CDR3 loop spans 10 amino acids. CDR3 residues: CASSFYGYTF. The DNA of the CDR3 is TGTGCCAGCAGTTTCTATGGCTACACCTTC.

This clone was found a few times. The CDR3 here is CASSPDRADYSNQPQHF. The DNA for the CDR3 is TGTGCCAGCTCACCGGACAGGGCGGATTATAGCAATCAGCCCCAGCATTTT. V and J are TRBV18 and TRBJ1-5, with 8 bases that match TRBD1. The length of the CDR3 is 17 residues. V lost 3 bases, J lost 0 bases, and 7 bases stayed unmatched. Looked up from germline, CDR1 is KGHSH and CDR2 is LQKENI.

J is TRBJ2-7 and V is TRBV5-8; 11 bases are shared with TRBD1. Trimming took 4 bases from V and 3 from J; bases not matched to a gene: 6. CDR3 length equals 15 residues. From germline, CDR1 is SGHTS and CDR2 YDEGEE. In nucleotides, the CDR3 is TGTGCCAGCAGCGTCGGGACAGGGGGGCACTACGAGCAGTACTTC. As protein: CASSVGTGGHYEQYF.

V and J are TRBV28 and TRBJ1-5; D perhaps matches TRBD1 (5 bases). This CDR3 region has 16 residues. In germline, CDR1 is MDHEN, CDR2 SYDVKM. V lost 4 bases, J lost 4 bases, and 17 bases lay in between. CDR3 nucleotide sequence: TGTGCCAGCAGTTCAAAACTACTCGACAGAAATCAGCCCCAGCATTTT. Its protein product is CASSSKLLDRNQPQHF.

This chain links TRBV10-1 with TRBJ1-4; 8 bases fit TRBD1. The CDR3 is made up of 14 amino acids. Germline V gene sequence: CDR1 WNHNN, CDR2 SYGVQD (reference sequence). J gave up 6 bases and V 4 bases, and 4 bases lay outside the gene matches. The CDR3 sequence: CASSADRADEKLFF. The CDR3 nucleotides are TGCGCCAGCAGTGCGGACAGGGCGGATGAAAAACTGTTTTTT.

The rearrangement links TRBV14 to TRBJ2-1; the match to TRBD2 covers 12 bases. CDR3 length: 13 amino acids. Germline-derived CDR1 and CDR2 are SGHDN and FVKESK. V lost 4 bases to trimming and J lost 13 bases; unmatched junction nucleotides: 5. CDR3 nucleotide sequence: TGTGCCAGCAGCCTAGGACTAGCGGGACCTCAGTTCTTC. It translates to CASSLGLAGPQFF.

This clone was seen just once. The V call is TRBV12-2, the J call TRBJ2-4; TRBD1 was called by the table and not checked on the DNA. TRBV12-2 is a pseudogene locus. The CDR3 loop spans 15 amino acids. CDR3 DNA: TGTGCAAGTCGCTTACCACCCCGACAGAAAAACATTCAGTACTTC. The encoded protein is CASRLPPRQKNIQYF.

Remarks on this clone: A read error may produce the germline difference seen at one junction end. CDR3 nucleotides: TGTGCCAGCAGTATATGGTCGGGGGCGGTCACTGAAGCTTTCTTT. Translation gives CASSIWSGAVTEAFF. The V and J genes are TRBV28 and TRBJ1-1, with D possibly matching TRBD1 (6 bases). CDR1 is MDHEN and CDR2 is SYDVKM in the germline V gene. The CDR3 loop spans 15 amino acids.

J is TRBJ2-3 and V is TRBV5-6; D uncertain. The CDR3 is 16 residues long. Germline lookup yields CDR1 SGHDT and CDR2 YYEEEE. Trimming took off 1 base at V and 3 bases at J, with 15 bases between the two ends. The DNA for the CDR3 is TGTGCCAGCAGCTTGAGCACGAGGAGATTTACAGATACGCAGTATTTT. Translating gives CASSLSTRRFTDTQYF.

This clone was recorded only once. The V and J genes are TRBV18 and TRBJ2-7; 9 bases align to TRBD1. V dropped 8 bases and J dropped 7; count of bases not matched to a gene: 15. The CDR3 sequence is 15 residues long. CDR1 and CDR2 (germline): KGHSH, LQKENI. The CDR3 nucleotides are TGTGCCAGCAGTCTCGGGACAGGGAGATTGGGGGAGCAGTACTTC. It translates to CASSLGTGRLGEQYF.

The V gene is TRBV2, the J gene TRBJ1-6; D call uncertain. The V gene lost 6 bases and the J gene lost 11 bases, with 20 bases spanning the gap. The germline V gene has CDR1 SNHLY and CDR2 FYNNEI. This CDR3 has 15 residues. The CDR3 loop reads CASSDHPLFVTPLHF. In DNA form, the CDR3 reads TGTGCCAGCAGCGATCACCCCCTGTTTGTGACACCCCTCCACTTT.

V and J are TRBV4-1 and TRBJ1-2, with D perhaps matching TRBD1 (5 bases). Between the trimmed V and J ends, which lost 1 base and 5 bases, there was a span of 8 bases. Germline V gene data show CDR1 as MGHRA and CDR2 as YSYEKL. This CDR3 has 13 residues. The CDR3: CASSQGGTYGYTF. The DNA of the CDR3 is TGCGCCAGCAGCCAAGGGGGCACGTATGGCTACACCTTC.